Sequencing of this TCR beta chain was carried out in a study of cytomegalovirus exposure and HLA in healthy donors (dated by TCRdb to about 2017). For context, the study as a whole: An earlier analysis of some 600 of the donors reported over 250 Gb of sequence data and roughly 120 million unique TCR beta sequences obtained from some 200 million T cells. The later analysis used no new phenotypic data to find candidate immune exposures, relying instead on TCR beta sequences and their occurrence across donors. Donor age, sex, ethnicity and CMV serostatus were compiled alongside the repertoire data. Among over 350 genotyped donors of the cohort, an average of around 240,000 unique TCR beta nucleotide sequences were sequenced per donor, roughly a sixth of them non-productive. Typing coverage varied by locus: roughly 629-630 donors for A, B, C, DRB1 and DQB1; under 550 for DQA1; more than 600 for DPA1; roughly 450 for DPB1. HLA typing covered class I and class II loci at four-digit resolution. Genome-wide SNP genotypes for about 65% of the roughly 670 donors were used in a later genetic analysis, which treated that subset as a discovery cohort. Besides the first cohort of roughly 640 subjects, a separate validation cohort made up of 95 to 150 different subjects was used. All discovery cohort repertoires had been generated using a single sequencing platform. Using immunosequencing, the study profiled T cell repertoires from 550 to 750 subjects and related those repertoires to cytomegalovirus serostatus. The aim of the study was to test whether cataloging public T cell receptors could identify signatures of past pathogen exposure. The study combined high-throughput TCR immunosequencing, statistical association of individual TCRs with disease status, and machine learning to predict cytomegalovirus infection status. An earlier analysis of several hundred of the donors applied high-throughput TCR beta sequencing to assess whether each TCR beta V gene segment acted as functional or pseudogenic. About 300 gigabases of sequencing data and roughly 90 million unique TCR sequences were included in an early release covering 550 to 800 HLA-typed donors. Of the 300 to 450 genotyped donors, roughly 85% fell in the genetic ancestry cluster associated with self-reported Caucasian donors. Roughly five DR-DQ haplotypes were treated as single units for association and clustering because of strong linkage in the cohort. To study patterns of TCR occurrence, a later analysis re-analyzed previously published TCR beta repertoires from around 670 donors and added high-resolution HLA genotyping.

In total, over 600 healthy bone marrow donors made up the cohort. At the time of sampling, every cohort member was nominally healthy, though immune exposures that went unrecorded were likely present. The donor was CMV seronegative and was included in the group of 352 seronegative cohort members. A peripheral blood sample was collected from each donor, and TCR beta sequencing was performed on peripheral blood mononuclear cells. The Qiagen DNeasy Blood Extraction Kit was used to extract genomic DNA from the blood cell samples. General conclusions and limits of the study: The presence/absence analyses assumed that sequencing depth was roughly uniform across donors, and that assumption may not be true. A few of the identified cytomegalovirus-associated TCR beta chains were confirmed in vitro to be specific for cytomegalovirus antigens. A cluster of highly shared sequence variants was judged likely to be a technical artifact of the sequencing pipeline. The classifier was reported to diagnose cytomegalovirus status with high specificity and sensitivity in both the original cohort and the validation cohort. Some IMGT-functional V segments, including TRBV6-2 and TRBV6-3, could not be distinguished by the 87-base-pair reads and were therefore excluded. A further reported finding was that TCR beta sequences accurately predicted the HLA-A and HLA-B alleles for most subjects in the first cohort. According to a later analysis, parvovirus B19, influenza, CMV and Epstein-Barr virus appeared linked to several top co-occurrence clusters. The authors suggested that the approach could potentially be generalized to other disease states and immunological phenotypes. According to a later analysis, most CMV-associated TCR beta chains appeared to be HLA-restricted, and the HLA associations seemed to be driven largely by CMV exposure. An association between a missense DCLRE1C variant and V-gene and J-gene trimming of TCR beta chains was found in a later genetic analysis and replicated in an independent cohort. Strong co-occurrence of HLA alleles, especially DR and DQ, made assigning TCR associations to individual alleles difficult. Because HLA typing was missing for some donors at each locus, association tests included only the typed subset. For the cohort, immune exposure information was limited to CMV serostatus. Most TCR sequences were seen in very few donors, while some public TCRs were found in many individuals. A later genetic analysis reported fewer N-insertions in productive TCRs among donors in an Asian-associated ancestry cluster than the approximately 670-donor mean. Linkage disequilibrium might explain the correlated functional status among segregating V segments, but an unknown experimental factor could not be excluded. A later analysis associated about 18,000 TCR beta sequences with specific HLA alleles at a false discovery rate of 0.05. The earlier analysis of approximately 590 of the donors excluded 15 to 20 rarely observed V segments, including chromosome 9 orphons, because counts were too low. An earlier analysis of 587 of the donors showed that most TCR beta V segments appeared in productive rearrangements either about 87% or about 30% of the time, which broadly matched IMGT annotations. The cohort was sequenced for TCR beta chains only, and without alpha or paired-chain data the features that could be detected were limited. In a later analysis, HLA-associated TCR beta chains showed more clonal expansion and lower generation probabilities than non-associated chains that were equally common. In the study, 150 to 200 TCR beta chains were listed as associated with cytomegalovirus. In a later analysis, TCR association rates were found to vary across HLA loci, with the most associated TCRs seen for DRB1 alleles and the fewest for HLA-C alleles.

Comment on this clone: Its cognate antigen has yet to be identified. One end of the junction varies from germline; a read error may be responsible.

Library preparation used the immunoSEQ multiplex PCR assay. For the multiplex PCR, a mixture combining 60 forward primers for TCR Vbeta segments and 13 reverse primers for TCR Jbeta segments was used. Amplification of the CDR3 region of rearranged TCR beta genes was performed with a multiplex PCR assay on genomic DNA. The amplified TCR beta libraries were sequenced on the Illumina HiSeq System as 87-base-pair reads. The authors' analysis ran thus. Across the roughly 700 repertoires, a later analysis counted 78 million or so unique TCR beta chains, around 11 million of which were shared by at least two donors. Raw reads were error-corrected and collapsed into unique sequences with a nearest-neighbor algorithm that merged closely related sequences to remove PCR and sequencing errors. V, D and J gene segments were assigned by aligning CDR3 sequences to IMGT reference sequences. For a sequence to be retained, a match of at least six nucleotides was required to both a V gene segment and a J gene segment. Rearrangements were classified as productive when the CDR3 lacked stop codons and remained in frame with V and J, and all other rearrangements were classified as non-productive. Following IMGT convention, CDR3 was defined as the stretch from the second conserved V-encoded cysteine to the conserved J-encoded phenylalanine. The earlier analysis of a few hundred of the donors excluded sequences that lacked an unambiguous match to a single V gene segment. In an earlier analysis of a few hundred of the donors, V segments were called functional above 56.7% productive rearrangements and were called segregating when the between-donor standard deviation exceeded 5%. A statistical classification framework was built for diagnosing cytomegalovirus status from the catalog of TCR beta chain sequences. In a later analysis, TCR nucleotide sequences were compared against IMGT/GENE-DB human TR gene sequences so that V and J genes could be assigned. The TCRdist pipeline was used in a later analysis to assign CDR3 sequences and most-parsimonious VDJ recombination scenarios. A later analysis defined each TCR beta chain by its CDR3 amino acid sequence plus V-gene family, and excluded reads lacking a unique V-gene family. As a way to deal with suspected cross-contamination and a sequencing artifact, a later analysis dropped approximately 590 nucleotide sequences that were highly shared and had low generation probability. A later analysis calculated a clonal expansion index for each public chain from normalized within-repertoire ranks of inferred template counts. In a later analysis, generation probabilities were computed with a VDJ recombination model fitted to out-of-frame rearrangements, and the resulting probabilities were checked against IGoR. Hypergeometric tests were used in a later analysis to score TCR-TCR, TCR-HLA and TCR-CMV co-occurrence, with a repertoire-size bias correction applied to the TCR pairs. False discovery rates were estimated in a later analysis by permuting HLA or CMV assignments 20 times. A later analysis grouped co-occurring TCRs with DBSCAN, adding TCRdist sequence similarity when clustering within HLA-allele-positive subsets. Repertoires with fewer than 30,000 or more than 120,000 public chains were left out of co-occurrence clustering, as were a handful of repertoires with anomalous nucleotide sharing. This immuneACCESS table, as held by TCRdb, lists in-frame sequences with V and J called but not all clones. Of the missing ones, under half trace to an unresolved V gene in checked studies; the others have no known cause. V and J calls and clone size are copied from that table; D and trimming were computed from the DNA. The sample table lists roughly 130,000 clones, roughly four fifths of them with a count of one. The leading ten clones occupy 1.8% of the sample.

There are 12 amino acids in the CDR3, from cysteine to phenylalanine inclusive. The entry retains the CDR3 DNA only, 36 bases that are in frame from base 1. The germline V gene sets CDR1 to MNHEY and CDR2 to SVGAGI. The receptor chain draws on TRBV6-5 and TRBJ1-2, with a weak D call of TRBD1 (6 bases match). This receptor was taken from a woman aged 45-60 years in good health and CMV-seronegative. What was sequenced was PBMCs. For the CDR3, the sequence is CASGPGAYGYPF. The sequenced DNA: TGTGCCAGCGGACCAGGGGCCTATGGCTACCCCTTC.